The 21 T cell receptor beta chains given below trace back to one sample, sequenced in a study of blood T cell repertoires in COVID-19. Only in-frame clones appear in the TCRdb table, and some are missing; sequencing was by immunoSEQ multiplex PCR. The data show 50,000 to 65,000 clones, with 55% to 75% seen just once and 4.8% held by the top ten. Sequencing was carried out using peripheral blood. The receptors derive from a woman aged 70-85 years with COVID-19, enrolled during active disease.

The CDR3 DNA follows: TGTGCCATCAGCACGGGGGGGCAGAATGAGCAGTTCTTC. This sequence encodes CAISTGGQNEQFF. The V gene is TRBV10-3, the J gene TRBJ2-1; TRBD2 matches 8 bases. This CDR3 contains 13 residues. CDR1 is ENHRY and CDR2 is SYGVKD in the germline V gene. V lost 6 bases, J lost 7 bases, and 5 bases stayed unmatched.

J is TRBJ1-1 and V is TRBV28; 9 bases agree with TRBD1. Germline values: CDR1 MDHEN, CDR2 SYDVKM. V lost 6 bases and J lost 5; bases outside the gene matches: 19. This CDR3 region has 18 residues. The CDR3 DNA follows: TGTGCCAGCAGGCCCTCCCTGGGACAGGGTCGTGTTTCGACTGAAGCTTTCTTT. It is translated as CASRPSLGQGRVSTEAFF.

The genes are TRBV11-2 and TRBJ2-1, with D possibly being TRBD1 (5 bases). The germline gives CDR1 SGHAT, CDR2 FQNNGV. The CDR3 has 14 residues. V was trimmed by 6 bases and J by 0 bases, leaving 9 bases between them. The DNA for the CDR3 is TGTGCCAGCAGTCAGGGCTACTCCTACAATGAGCAGTTCTTC. It encodes CASSQGYSYNEQFF.

V gene TRBV7-2 combines with J gene TRBJ2-1; maybe TRBD2 (5 bases). The CDR3 runs 15 residues. Trimming left V 1 base short and J 2 bases short, with 9 bases between. From germline, CDR1 is SGHTA and CDR2 FQGNSA. The chain's CDR3 is CASSLGVGTYNEQFF. In DNA, the CDR3 is TGTGCCAGCAGCTTAGGCGTCGGGACCTACAATGAGCAGTTCTTC.

Only one count was recorded for this clone. The CDR3 here is CASSTPPQGQRTGELFF. The CDR3 DNA sequence: TGTGCCAGTAGTACCCCTCCCCAAGGACAGCGCACCGGGGAGCTGTTTTTT. This chain links TRBV19 with TRBJ2-2; D may be TRBD1 (6 bases). Deletions cut 4 bases from V and 4 bases from J, with 19 bases between. CDR1 and CDR2 from the germline V gene are LNHDA and SQIVND (reference sequence). The CDR3 is made up of 17 amino acids. Using reference TRBV19 and TRBJ2-2 for the parts outside the CDR3, the full variable domain is DGGITQSPKYLFRKEGQNVTLSCEQNLNHDAMYWYRQDPGQGLRLIYYSQIVNDFQKGDIAEGYSVSREKKESFPLTVTSAQKNPTAFYLCASSTPPQGQRTGELFFGEGSRLTVL.

J is TRBJ2-5 and V is TRBV5-4; perhaps TRBD1 as D (5 bases). The CDR3 covers 13 residues. Germline V gives CDR1 SGHNT, CDR2 YYREEE (reference sequence). Trimming stripped 1 base from V and 3 bases from J, with 7 bases between. CDR3 bases: TGTGCCAGCAGCTTGAAAGGGGAAGAGACCCAGTACTTC. It codes for CASSLKGEETQYF.

CDR3 protein: CASSAATNRDTQYF. CDR3 DNA sequence: TGTGCCAGCAGTGCGGCGACAAACCGGGATACGCAGTATTTT. The V gene is TRBV2, the J gene TRBJ2-3; unclear D gene. The CDR3 consists of 14 residues. Germline values: CDR1 SNHLY, CDR2 FYNNEI. V dropped 4 bases and J dropped 6 bases, with 14 bases sitting between them. Together with reference TRBV2 and TRBJ2-3, the CDR3 gives the full variable domain: EPEVTQTPSHQVTQMGQEVILRCVPISNHLYFYWYRQILGQKVEFLVSFYNNEISEKSEIFDDQFSVERPDGSNFTLKIRSTKLEDSAMYFCASSAATNRDTQYFGPGTRLTVL.

The genes are TRBV6-6 and TRBJ2-5, with D possibly TRBD2 on 6 matching bases. This CDR3 spans 14 amino acids. Germline assignment: CDR1 MNHNY and CDR2 SVGAGI (reference sequence). Trimming took 8 bases from V and 4 from J, leaving 17 bases between them. The CDR3 loop reads CASSERRARETQYF. In nucleotides, the CDR3 is TGTGCCAGCTCTGAGCGGAGGGCCCGAGAGACCCAGTACTTC.

J is TRBJ2-7 and V is TRBV15; TRBD2 might be the D (6 bases). This CDR3 spans 14 amino acids. V lost 0 bases, J lost 6 bases, and 12 bases lay in between. Germline CDR1 reads LNHNV; CDR2 reads YYDKDF (reference sequence). The CDR3 loop reads CATSRDSSGGEQYF. In DNA form, the CDR3 reads TGTGCCACCAGCAGAGATTCTTCCGGGGGCGAGCAGTACTTC.

The rearrangement links TRBV7-9 to TRBJ2-1; D ambiguous. Germline CDR1 is SEHNR and CDR2 is FQNEAQ (reference sequence). The V and J ends lost 5 bases and 5 bases respectively, with 10 bases between them. This CDR3 is 13 amino acids long. Written as DNA, the CDR3 is TGTGCCAGCAGCCCGCGGTCGAACAATGAGCAGTTCTTC. Translating gives CASSPRSNNEQFF. The whole variable domain, remainder taken from reference TRBV7-9 and TRBJ2-1, is DTGVSQNPRHKITKRGQNVTFRCDPISEHNRLYWYRQTLGQGPEFLTYFQNEAQLEKSRLLSDRFSAERPKGSFSTLEIQRTEQGDSAMYLCASSPRSNNEQFFGPGTRLTVL.

This chain joins TRBV18 and TRBJ1-1; D remains ambiguous. V lost 3 bases to trimming and J lost 1 base, with 12 bases between them. The CDR3 is 15 amino acids. CDR1 is KGHSH and CDR2 is LQKENI in the germline V gene. CDR3 DNA sequence: TGTGCCAGCTCACCCAGTTCAGGTTCGAACACTGAAGCTTTCTTT. Translated, it gives CASSPSSGSNTEAFF. The full variable domain, with the rest looked up from reference TRBV18 and TRBJ1-1, is NAGVMQNPRHLVRRRGQEARLRCSPMKGHSHVYWYRQLPEEGLKFMVYLQKENIIDESGMPKERFSAEFPKEGPSILRIQQVVRGDSAAYFCASSPSSGSNTEAFFGQGTRLTVV.

The genes are TRBV19 and TRBJ1-2; no reliable D call. The CDR3 loop spans 17 amino acids. From germline, CDR1 is LNHDA and CDR2 SQIVND (reference sequence). V was shortened by 0 bases and J by 3 bases, with 17 bases between the two germline ends. CDR3: CASSIEPPSEGYYGYTF. As DNA, the CDR3 is TGTGCCAGTAGTATAGAGCCCCCAAGCGAGGGTTACTATGGCTACACCTTC.

The chain uses TRBV15 and TRBJ1-5; 9 nucleotides line up with TRBD1. V lost 5 bases and J lost 6; bases outside the gene matches: 5. The CDR3 loop spans 14 amino acids. Per germline, CDR1 LNHNV and CDR2 YYDKDF (reference sequence). The CDR3 DNA follows: TGTGCCACCAGCGGACAGGGGTCCCGTCAGCCCCAGCATTTT. Translating it yields CATSGQGSRQPQHF. The full variable domain, in which reference TRBV15 and TRBJ1-5 provide the parts outside the CDR3, is DAMVIQNPRYQVTQFGKPVTLSCSQTLNHNVMYWYQQKSSQAPKLLFHYYDKDFNNEADTPDNFQSRRPNTSFCFLDIRSPGLGDTAMYLCATSGQGSRQPQHFGDGTRLSIL.

CDR3 coding DNA: TGCAGCCATAGACTAGCGGGAGGGCAGCGGGGGACCTACAATGAGCAGTTCTTC. It specifies CSHRLAGGQRGTYNEQFF. The chain employs TRBV29-1 and TRBJ2-1; the match to TRBD2 covers 14 bases. The length of the CDR3 is 18 residues. The junction had 14 bases not matched to a gene; V was cut back by 8 bases and J by 2 bases. The V gene's germline CDR1 is SQVTM and CDR2 ANQGSEA.

The rearrangement links TRBV24-1 to TRBJ2-5; TRBD1 matches at 7 bases. Germline assignment: CDR1 KGHDR and CDR2 SFDVKD. This CDR3 contains 12 residues. J lost 5 bases, V lost 4 bases, and 0 bases had no gene match. DNA for the CDR3: TGTGCCACCAGTGACAGGGGGGAGACCCAGTACTTC. Encoded protein: CATSDRGETQYF.

The chain is built from TRBV10-3 and TRBJ2-7; perhaps TRBD2 as D (6 bases). The V gene lost 0 bases and the J gene lost 7 bases, with 7 bases spanning the gap. Germline assignment: CDR1 ENHRY and CDR2 SYGVKD. This CDR3 spans 12 amino acids. As DNA, the CDR3 is TGTGCCATCAGTGAGTCGGGGGGAGAGCAGTACGTC. Translation gives CAISESGGEQYV.

This rearrangement joins TRBV3-1 (or the pseudogene TRBV3-2) to TRBJ1-5; D possibly corresponds to TRBD1 (5 bases). The germline gives CDR1 LGHDT, CDR2 YNNKEL (reference sequence). The CDR3 sequence is 13 residues long. Trimming removed 2 bases at V and 6 bases at J, with 8 bases between. CDR3 DNA sequence: TGTGCCAGCAGCCAAATTAGGGGTCAGCCCCAGCATTTT. Residues: CASSQIRGQPQHF.

The chain recombines TRBV5-4 with TRBJ2-6; the match to TRBD2 covers 14 bases. Germline V gives CDR1 SGHNT, CDR2 YYREEE (reference sequence). The J segment lost 1 base and the V segment lost 4 bases, leaving 7 bases of the junction unmatched. CDR3 length equals 19 residues. This CDR3 reads CASSPGLAGVGSGANVLTF. CDR3 DNA: TGTGCCAGCAGCCCGGGACTAGCGGGAGTAGGATCTGGGGCCAACGTCCTGACTTTC.

The rearrangement links TRBV12-3 or TRBV12-4 to TRBJ1-2; D remains ambiguous. Between the trimmed V and J ends, which lost 1 base and 8 bases, there was a span of 8 bases. The CDR3 runs 12 residues. This CDR3 is CASSLEARGYTF. CDR3 coding DNA: TGTGCCAGCAGTTTAGAGGCGAGGGGCTACACCTTC.

This clone was seen more than once but under ten times. CDR3: CASSRINYSNQPQHF. The CDR3, as DNA: TGTGCCAGCAGTCGAATTAATTATAGCAATCAGCCCCAGCATTTT. This chain links TRBV6-6 with TRBJ1-5, with D unclear. Trimming shortened V by 5 bases and J by 0 bases, and 11 bases separated the two germline ends. CDR3 length: 15 residues. Germline V lookup: CDR1 MNHNY, CDR2 SVGAGI (reference sequence).

This chain joins TRBV6-5 and TRBJ1-2; 8 positions agree with TRBD1. The CDR3 has 12 amino acids. Germline-derived CDR1 and CDR2 are MNHEY and SVGAGI. Losses at the gene ends were 5 bases for V and 8 bases for J; bases not matched to a gene: 4. The CDR3 DNA reads TGTGCCAGCAGTCTCAGGGGGCCAGGCTACACCTTC. Encoded protein: CASSLRGPGYTF.